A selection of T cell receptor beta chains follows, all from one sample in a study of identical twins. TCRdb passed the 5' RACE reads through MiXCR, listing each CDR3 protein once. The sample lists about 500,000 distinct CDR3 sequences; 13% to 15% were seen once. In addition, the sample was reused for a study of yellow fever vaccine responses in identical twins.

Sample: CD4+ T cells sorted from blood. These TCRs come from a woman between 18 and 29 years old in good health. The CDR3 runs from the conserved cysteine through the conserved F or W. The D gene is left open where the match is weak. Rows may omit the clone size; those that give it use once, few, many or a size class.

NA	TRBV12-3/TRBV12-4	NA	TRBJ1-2	TGTGCCAGCAGTTTGGTTTCCTATGGCTACACCTTC	CASSLVSYGYTF
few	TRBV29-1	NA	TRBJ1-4	TGCAGCGTTGAAGACCCGGGGAATGAAAAACTGTTTTTT	CSVEDPGNEKLFF
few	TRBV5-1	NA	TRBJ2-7	TGCGCCAGCAGCTTTGGTTCAGGGCGGGACGAGCAGTACTTC	CASSFGSGRDEQYF
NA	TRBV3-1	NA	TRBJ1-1	TGTGCCAGCAGCCAGGGGCTCACTGAAGCTTTCTTT	CASSQGLTEAFF
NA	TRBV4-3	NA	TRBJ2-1	TGCGCCAGCAGCCAAGACGTTGGAATGGCCAGGAGTTCCTACAATGAGCAGTTCTTC	CASSQDVGMARSSYNEQFF
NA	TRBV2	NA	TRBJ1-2	TGTGCCAGTAGACAGTTTACCTATGGCTACACCTTC	CASRQFTYGYTF
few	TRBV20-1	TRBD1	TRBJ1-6	TGCAGTGCCGCCGACAGGGTAAATTCACCCCTCCACTTT	CSAADRVNSPLHF
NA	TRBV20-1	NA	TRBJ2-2	TGCAGTGCCGCGTCTCCTCGGAGTCAGGTTCGGGAGCTGTTTTTT	CSAASPRSQVRELFF
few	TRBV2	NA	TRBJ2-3	TGTGCCAGCTCGGGACCATTAAACACAGATACGCAGTATTTT	CASSGPLNTDTQYF
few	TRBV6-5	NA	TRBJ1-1	TGTGCCAGCAGTTACGCTAGGATCACTGAAGCTTTCTTT	CASSYARITEAFF
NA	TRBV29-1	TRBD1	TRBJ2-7	TGCAGCGCCGGACCGGGACAGACGTCCTACGAGCAGTACTTC	CSAGPGQTSYEQYF
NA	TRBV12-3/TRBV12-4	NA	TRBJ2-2	TGTGCCAGCAGCCGGACGGTCACCGGGGAGCTGTTTTTT	CASSRTVTGELFF
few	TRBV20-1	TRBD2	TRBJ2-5	TGCAGTGCTAGAGGACTAGCGGGCCCCAGAGAGACCCAGTACTTC	CSARGLAGPRETQYF
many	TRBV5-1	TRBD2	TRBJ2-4	TGCGCCAGCAGTCCGAGCGGGAGCAAAAACATTCAGTACTTC	CASSPSGSKNIQYF
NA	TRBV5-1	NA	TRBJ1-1	TGCGCCAGCAGCTTGGAGGGAGAACTCAACACTGAAGCTTTCTTT	CASSLEGELNTEAFF
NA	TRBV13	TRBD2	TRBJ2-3	TGTGCCAGCAGCTCCCCCGGGGGGACGATCACAGATACGCAGTATTTT	CASSSPGGTITDTQYF
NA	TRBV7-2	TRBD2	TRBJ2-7	TGTGCCAGCAGCTCCCGACTAGCGGGGGGCCCAACCTACGAGCAGTACTTC	CASSSRLAGGPTYEQYF
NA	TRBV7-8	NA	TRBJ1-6	TGTGCCAGCAGCCAAGGGGCCGAGGATTCACCCCTCCACTTT	CASSQGAEDSPLHF
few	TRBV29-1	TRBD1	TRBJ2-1	TGCAGCGTTACCTCCCGGGACAGGTACAATGAGCAGTTCTTC	CSVTSRDRYNEQFF
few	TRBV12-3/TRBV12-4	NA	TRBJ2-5	TGTGCCAGCAGTGGGCAGACGAAGCGGGAGACCCAGTACTTC	CASSGQTKRETQYF
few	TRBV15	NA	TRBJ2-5	TGTGCCACCAGCAGAGATCACGGGAATGGGCAAGAGACCCAGTACTTC	CATSRDHGNGQETQYF
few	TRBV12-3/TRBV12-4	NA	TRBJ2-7	TGTGCCAGCAGTTTTCTTTTAAACGAGCAGTACTTC	CASSFLLNEQYF
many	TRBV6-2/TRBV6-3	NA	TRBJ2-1	TGTGCCAGCAGCACCAACGACAGGTCGGTCATCAATGAGCAGTTCTTC	CASSTNDRSVINEQFF
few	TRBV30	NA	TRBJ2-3	TGTGCCTGGGGGTCTCGGGGGCGGAGCACAGATACGCAGTATTTT	CAWGSRGRSTDTQYF
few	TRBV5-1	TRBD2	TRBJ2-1	TGCGCCAGCAGCTTGGCTGGACTAGCGGGCCGTGAGCAGTTCTTC	CASSLAGLAGREQFF
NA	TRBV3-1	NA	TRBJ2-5	TGTGCCAGCCGACTCGGAGGCAGGGCCACACAAGAGACCCAGTACTTC	CASRLGGRATQETQYF
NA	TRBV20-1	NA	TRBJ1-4	TGCAGTGCTAGTACCCGGGATGAAAAACTGTTTTTT	CSASTRDEKLFF
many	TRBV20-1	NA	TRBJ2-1	TGCAGTGCTAGAGCCGTTACAGGAATTGAGCAGTTCTTC	CSARAVTGIEQFF
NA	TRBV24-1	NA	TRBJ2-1	TGTGCCACCAGTGATTCGGGACTCCACCCGTTCTTC	CATSDSGLHPFF
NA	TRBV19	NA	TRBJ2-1	TGTGCCAGTAGTATTTTTGCGTCAGAGAGCTCCTACAATGAGCAGTTCTTC	CASSIFASESSYNEQFF
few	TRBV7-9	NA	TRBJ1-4	TGTGCCAGCAGGGACAGAAGTTTAACAACTAATGAAAAACTGTTTTTT	CASRDRSLTTNEKLFF
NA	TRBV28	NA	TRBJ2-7	TGTGCCAGCAGTTTAGCCGAGCTCTCAGGGGTAATAACCTACGAGCAGTACTTC	CASSLAELSGVITYEQYF
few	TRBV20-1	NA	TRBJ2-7	TGCAGTGCTAGAGATCCCCAGGGGAGCGAGCAGTACTTC	CSARDPQGSEQYF
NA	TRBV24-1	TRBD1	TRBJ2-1	TGTGCCACCAGTGAATGGACAGGGGCGACCTACAATGAGCAGTTCTTC	CATSEWTGATYNEQFF
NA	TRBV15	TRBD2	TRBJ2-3	TGTGCCACGACTAGCGGGAGCACAGATACGCAGTATTTT	CATTSGSTDTQYF
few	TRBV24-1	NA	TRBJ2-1	TGTGCCACCAGTGACCCCGGAAGGGTAGAGGATGAGCAGTTCTTC	CATSDPGRVEDEQFF
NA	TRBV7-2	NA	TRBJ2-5	TGTGCCAGCAGCTTCTCCAGGAGCGAGACCCAGTACTTC	CASSFSRSETQYF
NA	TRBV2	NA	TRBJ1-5	TGTGCCAGCAGTGATAAGGTTGTCAATCAGCCCCAGCATTTT	CASSDKVVNQPQHF
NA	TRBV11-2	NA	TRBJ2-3	TGTGCCAGCGGACCCGGGGATACGCAGTATTTT	CASGPGDTQYF
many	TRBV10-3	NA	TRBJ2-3	TGTGCCATCTCCGCGAGCACAGATACGCAGTATTTT	CAISASTDTQYF
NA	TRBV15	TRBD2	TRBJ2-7	TGTGCCACCAGCGATAGCGGGGGGGCCCTCGACGAGCAGTACTTC	CATSDSGGALDEQYF
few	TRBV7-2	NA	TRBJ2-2	TGTGCCAGCAGCTCAGCGGGACAGATGAACACCGGGGAGCTGTTTTTT	CASSSAGQMNTGELFF
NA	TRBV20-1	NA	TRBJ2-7	TGCAGTGCTAGAAGCGGCGGGGGCCACGAGCAGTACTTC	CSARSGGGHEQYF
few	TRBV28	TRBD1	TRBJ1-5	TGTGCCAGCGGGCAGGGGGCTCGGCCCCAGCATTTT	CASGQGARPQHF
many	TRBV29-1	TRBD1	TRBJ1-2	TGCAGCGTTGAAGACCCCGGGGAGGGGGCCAGGGGCTACACCTTC	CSVEDPGEGARGYTF
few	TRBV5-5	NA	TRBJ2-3	TGTGCCAGCAGCCCGGGTTTTCGCACAGATACGCAGTATTTT	CASSPGFRTDTQYF
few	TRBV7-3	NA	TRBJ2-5	TGTGCCAGCAGCGGGACCGGGGGATCCCAGTACTTC	CASSGTGGSQYF
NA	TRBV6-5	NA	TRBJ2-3	TGTGCCAGCAGTTACTTTGGCAGGTCCGCAGATACGCAGTATTTT	CASSYFGRSADTQYF
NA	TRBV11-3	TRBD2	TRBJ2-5	TGTGCCAGCAGCAGGGGACTAGAGGGAGAAGAGACCCAGTACTTC	CASSRGLEGEETQYF
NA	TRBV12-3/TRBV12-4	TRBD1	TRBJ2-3	TGTGCCAGCAGTATCCACAGGGGGCTTCCTGGCACAGATACGCAGTATTTT	CASSIHRGLPGTDTQYF
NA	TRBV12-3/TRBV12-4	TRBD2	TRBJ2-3	TGTGCCAGCAGCCGGGTGCTCGGGGGGGCAACAGATACGCAGTATTTT	CASSRVLGGATDTQYF
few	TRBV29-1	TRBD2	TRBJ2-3	TGCAGCTCCCGAGGGTCAGCGGGGGGCACAGATACGCAGTATTTT	CSSRGSAGGTDTQYF
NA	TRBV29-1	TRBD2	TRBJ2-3	TGCAGCGTTGGGGGTAGCGGGGGGCGGAGCACAGATACGCAGTATTTT	CSVGGSGGRSTDTQYF
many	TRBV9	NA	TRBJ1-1	TGTGCCAGCAGCGTAGGGAGGGGCACTGAAGCTTTCTTT	CASSVGRGTEAFF
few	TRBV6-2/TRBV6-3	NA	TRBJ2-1	TGTGCCAGCAGTTACCGAGCGGCATCCTACAATGAGCAGTTCTTC	CASSYRAASYNEQFF
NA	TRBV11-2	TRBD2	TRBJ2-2	TGTGCCAGCAGCAGCGCCGGACTAGCGGGGACCGGGGAGCTGTTTTTT	CASSSAGLAGTGELFF
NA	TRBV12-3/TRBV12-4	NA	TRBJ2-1	TGTGCCAGCAGTTTGGGCCCCTTGCGGGAGCAGTTCTTC	CASSLGPLREQFF